This T cell receptor (beta chain) was documented in a study of OX40 agonist ivuxolimab in advanced cancers. General study results and limits: Nonresponders included some who also had low normalized T-cell clonal expansion. Expanded clones belonging to CD8+ T cells outnumbered, on average, those of CD4+.

To note about this clone: Its antigen is still unknown.

V lost 5 bases and J 6 bases, leaving 17 bases between the germline ends. The CDR3 extends over 15 amino acids. The germline V gene has CDR1 SGHTS and CDR2 YDEGEE. The protocol was immunoSEQ multiplex PCR, while the TCRdb copy is restricted to in-frame clones and leaves out a portion. The sample has approximately 61,000 clones; roughly 80% are singletons. The rearrangement links TRBV5-8 to TRBJ1-4; TRBD1 is a possible D gene (5 bases). The receptor's source is an adult with an advanced solid tumor such as melanoma, head and neck, liver or kidney cancer. This material consisted of CD4+ or CD8+ T cells sorted from blood, taken in a trial of the OX40 agonist ivuxolimab. CDR3 sequence reads: CASSYTGYRDEKLFF. CDR3 DNA sequence: TGTGCCAGCAGTTATACAGGTTATCGGGATGAAAAACTGTTTTTT. The full variable domain, in which reference TRBV5-8 and TRBJ1-4 provide the parts outside the CDR3, is EAGVTQSPTHLIKTRGQQATLRCSPISGHTSVYWYQQALGLGLQFLLWYDEGEERNRGNFPPRFSGRQFPNYSSELNVNALELEDSALYLCASSYTGYRDEKLFFGSGTQLSVL.